These T cell receptor beta chains were read from a single sample in a study of shared T cell receptors in the human thymus. The repertoire was sequenced with immunoSEQ multiplex PCR; TCRdb's copy has only in-frame clones and lacks some. The sample consists of 600,000 or so clones, around 87% of them appearing once. These data were also filed under a second study, of human thymus T cells.

The sequenced material came from thymocytes. These receptors were collected from a boy younger than two with a congenital heart defect. The CDR3 runs from the conserved cysteine through the conserved F or W. The order of the fields is J gene, V gene, clone size, D gene, CDR3 protein, CDR3 DNA. A D gene is named only where the DNA matches it firmly. The size field is filled for only some rows; it gives once, few, many or a size class.

J gene: TRBJ1-4
V gene: TRBV30
clone size: few
D gene: TRBD1
CDR3 protein: CACRRQGADEKLFF
CDR3 DNA: TGTGCCTGCCGTAGACAGGGGGCAGACGAAAAACTGTTTTTT

J gene: TRBJ2-6
V gene: TRBV9
clone size: -
D gene: -
CDR3 protein: CASSGQSSGANVLTF
CDR3 DNA: TGTGCCAGCAGCGGACAGTCTTCTGGGGCCAACGTCCTGACTTTC

J gene: TRBJ2-2
V gene: TRBV19
clone size: -
D gene: -
CDR3 protein: CASSILQGRTGELFF
CDR3 DNA: TGTGCCAGTAGTATACTACAGGGTAGAACCGGGGAGCTGTTTTTT

J gene: TRBJ2-3
V gene: TRBV4-3
clone size: -
D gene: -
CDR3 protein: CASSHGTSQPYF
CDR3 DNA: TGCGCCAGCAGCCACGGGACTTCCCAGCCGTATTTT

J gene: TRBJ1-1
V gene: TRBV27
clone size: -
D gene: TRBD1
CDR3 protein: CASSSQPYGTGITEAFF
CDR3 DNA: TGTGCCAGCAGTTCGCAGCCCTACGGGACAGGGATCACTGAAGCTTTCTTT

J gene: TRBJ1-2
V gene: TRBV20-1
clone size: once
D gene: TRBD1
CDR3 protein: CSAKTGYGYTF
CDR3 DNA: TGCAGTGCCAAGACAGGGTACGGCTACACCTTC

J gene: TRBJ1-4
V gene: TRBV4-1
clone size: once
D gene: TRBD1
CDR3 protein: CASSINRGEWVNVNEKLFF
CDR3 DNA: TGCGCCAGCAGTATAAACAGGGGGGAGTGGGTCAACGTTAATGAAAAACTGTTTTTT

J gene: TRBJ1-3
V gene: TRBV4-1
clone size: -
D gene: -
CDR3 protein: CASSQFGDRILTPYSGNTIYF
CDR3 DNA: TGCGCCAGCAGCCAATTTGGAGATCGGATACTAACTCCCTACTCTGGAAACACCATATATTTT

J gene: TRBJ2-5
V gene: TRBV18
clone size: -
D gene: TRBD1
CDR3 protein: CASSPPARGRETQYF
CDR3 DNA: TGTGCCAGCTCACCACCGGCCAGGGGGCGTGAGACCCAGTACTTC

J gene: TRBJ1-1
V gene: TRBV6-1
clone size: -
D gene: TRBD1
CDR3 protein: CASRMTGFTEAFF
CDR3 DNA: TGTGCCAGCAGGATGACAGGGTTCACTGAAGCTTTCTTT

J gene: TRBJ1-6
V gene: TRBV4-1
clone size: -
D gene: TRBD1
CDR3 protein: CASSQEKLGQSYDSPLHF
CDR3 DNA: TGCGCCAGCAGCCAAGAAAAGTTGGGACAGTCGTATGATTCACCCCTCCACTTT

J gene: TRBJ1-1
V gene: TRBV25-1
clone size: -
D gene: -
CDR3 protein: CASSEYDRDRVIF
CDR3 DNA: TGTGCCAGCAGTGAATATGACCGGGATCGGGTGATTTTT

J gene: TRBJ1-5
V gene: TRBV4-1
clone size: once
D gene: -
CDR3 protein: CASSGGDQPQHF
CDR3 DNA: TGCGCCAGCAGCGGAGGGGATCAGCCCCAGCATTTT

J gene: TRBJ2-2
V gene: TRBV28
clone size: once
D gene: TRBD1
CDR3 protein: CASSLGQGFIGELFF
CDR3 DNA: TGTGCCAGCAGTTTAGGACAGGGGTTTATCGGGGAGCTGTTTTTT

J gene: TRBJ2-5
V gene: TRBV19
clone size: -
D gene: TRBD2
CDR3 protein: CASGGNNEETQYF
CDR3 DNA: TGTGCCAGCGGGGGGAACAACGAAGAGACCCAGTACTTC

J gene: TRBJ2-1
V gene: TRBV28
clone size: -
D gene: TRBD2
CDR3 protein: CASSPALAGYNEQFF
CDR3 DNA: TGTGCCAGCAGTCCCGCCCTAGCGGGATACAATGAGCAGTTCTTC

J gene: TRBJ1-5
V gene: TRBV28
clone size: -
D gene: -
CDR3 protein: CASRTVARGGSNQPQHF
CDR3 DNA: TGTGCCAGCAGGACAGTGGCCCGGGGAGGGAGCAATCAGCCCCAGCATTTT

J gene: TRBJ1-5
V gene: TRBV7-8
clone size: -
D gene: -
CDR3 protein: CASSFGRESNQPQHF
CDR3 DNA: TGTGCCAGCAGCTTTGGGAGGGAAAGCAATCAGCCCCAGCATTTT

J gene: TRBJ2-1
V gene: TRBV7-9
clone size: once
D gene: -
CDR3 protein: CASSLAPAYYNEQFF
CDR3 DNA: TGTGCCAGCAGCTTAGCGCCCGCCTACTACAATGAGCAGTTCTTC

J gene: TRBJ2-7
V gene: TRBV28
clone size: -
D gene: TRBD2
CDR3 protein: CASSFLAGDPYEQYF
CDR3 DNA: TGTGCCAGCAGTTTCTTAGCGGGAGATCCCTACGAGCAGTACTTC

J gene: TRBJ1-2
V gene: TRBV2
clone size: -
D gene: TRBD1
CDR3 protein: CASSDEAIQGANYGYTF
CDR3 DNA: TGTGCCAGCAGTGACGAGGCAATCCAGGGGGCCAACTATGGCTACACCTTC

J gene: TRBJ2-7
V gene: TRBV27
clone size: -
D gene: -
CDR3 protein: CASSPDSPHEQYF
CDR3 DNA: TGTGCCAGCAGTCCCGACAGTCCCCACGAGCAGTACTTC

J gene: TRBJ1-5
V gene: TRBV7-2
clone size: -
D gene: -
CDR3 protein: CASSMGARVGQPQHF
CDR3 DNA: TGTGCCAGCAGCATGGGGGCGCGGGTTGGTCAGCCCCAGCATTTT

J gene: TRBJ1-1
V gene: TRBV6-1
clone size: -
D gene: TRBD1
CDR3 protein: CASSGVLGQRNRNTEAFF
CDR3 DNA: TGTGCCAGCAGTGGTGTGTTGGGACAGCGAAACCGGAACACTGAAGCTTTCTTT

J gene: TRBJ1-1
V gene: TRBV7-9
clone size: -
D gene: -
CDR3 protein: CASSLAGFFRGTEAFF
CDR3 DNA: TGTGCCAGCAGCTTAGCGGGGTTCTTTAGGGGCACTGAAGCTTTCTTT

J gene: TRBJ1-1
V gene: TRBV28
clone size: -
D gene: TRBD1
CDR3 protein: CASSLVLTGGGNTEAFF
CDR3 DNA: TGTGCCAGCAGTTTGGTCTTAACAGGGGGCGGGAACACTGAAGCTTTCTTT

J gene: TRBJ2-5
V gene: TRBV15
clone size: -
D gene: TRBD2
CDR3 protein: CATSRSPLTSGSSKTQYF
CDR3 DNA: TGTGCCACCAGCAGATCGCCATTGACTAGCGGGAGTTCTAAGACCCAGTACTTC

J gene: TRBJ2-5
V gene: TRBV5-1
clone size: -
D gene: TRBD1
CDR3 protein: CASSSTRQGVRETQYF
CDR3 DNA: TGCGCCAGCAGCTCGACCCGACAGGGGGTTAGAGAGACCCAGTACTTC

J gene: TRBJ2-5
V gene: TRBV7-2
clone size: once
D gene: -
CDR3 protein: CASSLRKMENNLETQYF
CDR3 DNA: TGTGCCAGCAGCTTGAGGAAGATGGAGAATAATCTGGAGACCCAGTACTTC

J gene: TRBJ2-7
V gene: TRBV7-9
clone size: -
D gene: -
CDR3 protein: CASSPPGYEQYF
CDR3 DNA: TGTGCCAGCAGCCCCCCCGGTTACGAGCAGTACTTC

J gene: TRBJ1-3
V gene: TRBV7-2
clone size: -
D gene: -
CDR3 protein: CASSLAWGENTIYF
CDR3 DNA: TGTGCCAGCAGCTTAGCATGGGGAGAAAACACCATATATTTT

J gene: TRBJ1-5
V gene: TRBV19
clone size: -
D gene: -
CDR3 protein: CASSIPAREQPQHF
CDR3 DNA: TGTGCCAGTAGTATACCGGCCAGGGAACAGCCCCAGCATTTT